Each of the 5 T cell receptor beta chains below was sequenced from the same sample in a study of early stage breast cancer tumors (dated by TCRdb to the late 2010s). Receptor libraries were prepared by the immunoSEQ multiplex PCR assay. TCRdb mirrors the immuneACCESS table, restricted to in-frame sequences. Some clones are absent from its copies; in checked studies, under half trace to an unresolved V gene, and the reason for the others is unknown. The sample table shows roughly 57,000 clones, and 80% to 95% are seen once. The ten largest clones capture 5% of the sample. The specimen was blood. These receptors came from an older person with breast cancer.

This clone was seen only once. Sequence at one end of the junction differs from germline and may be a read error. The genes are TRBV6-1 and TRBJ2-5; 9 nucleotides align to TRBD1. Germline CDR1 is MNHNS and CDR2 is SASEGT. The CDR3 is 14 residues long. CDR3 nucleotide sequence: TGTGCCAGCAATGAACAGGGGGCAGGAGAGACCCAGTACTTC. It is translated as CASNEQGAGETQYF.

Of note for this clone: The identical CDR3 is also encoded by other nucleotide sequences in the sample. Written as DNA, the CDR3 is TGCGCCAGCAGCCAAGTGCGGGTCGGCAATCAGCCCCAGCATTTT. Protein product: CASSQVRVGNQPQHF. V is TRBV4-1 and J is TRBJ1-5; D gene ambiguous. Germline lookup yields CDR1 MGHRA and CDR2 YSYEKL. V lost 1 base and J lost 2, with 9 bases in between. CDR3 length: 15 residues.

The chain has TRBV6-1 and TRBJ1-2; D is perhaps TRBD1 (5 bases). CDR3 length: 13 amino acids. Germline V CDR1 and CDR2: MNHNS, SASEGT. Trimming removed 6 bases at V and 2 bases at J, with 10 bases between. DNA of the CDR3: TGTGCCAGCAGAGGGGCGCCGAACTATGGCTACACCTTC. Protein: CASRGAPNYGYTF.

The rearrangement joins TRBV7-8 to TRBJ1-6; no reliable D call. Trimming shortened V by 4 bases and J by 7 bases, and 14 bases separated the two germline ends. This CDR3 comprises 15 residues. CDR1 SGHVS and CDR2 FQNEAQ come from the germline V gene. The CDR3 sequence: CASSSGWADNSPLHF. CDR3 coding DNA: TGTGCCAGCAGCTCCGGTTGGGCAGACAATTCACCCCTCCACTTT.

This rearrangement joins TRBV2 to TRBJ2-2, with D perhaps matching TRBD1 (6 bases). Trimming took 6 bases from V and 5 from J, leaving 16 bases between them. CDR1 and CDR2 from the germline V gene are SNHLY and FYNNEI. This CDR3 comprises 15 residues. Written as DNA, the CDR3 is TGTGCCAGCAGCTATATTGACAGGACGACCGGGGAGCTGTTTTTT. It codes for CASSYIDRTTGELFF.